This T cell receptor (beta chain) was recovered during a study of blood T cell repertoires in COVID-19. Study information: Some COVID-19 samples were acute and others convalescent; all came from the United States, Italy and Spain.

This clone was detected only once. The protocol was immunoSEQ multiplex PCR, while the TCRdb copy is restricted to in-frame clones and leaves out a portion. The sample carries about 45,000 clones, 90% recorded once. Material: peripheral blood. The source of this sequence is a human donor in a cohort sampled during active COVID-19.

The CDR3 coding sequence is TGTGCCAGTAGTAAGGACAGGGGGCCCCGTATTAACTATGGCTACACCTTC. Residues: CASSKDRGPRINYGYTF. The chain is built from TRBV19 and TRBJ1-2; 11 positions match TRBD1. The CDR3 spans 17 residues. Trimming at V came to 4 bases and at J to 1 base, leaving 8 bases not matched to a gene. Germline V gene data show CDR1 as LNHDA and CDR2 as SQIVND (reference sequence). The variable domain in full, with the rest retrieved from reference TRBV19 and TRBJ1-2, is DGGITQSPKYLFRKEGQNVTLSCEQNLNHDAMYWYRQDPGQGLRLIYYSQIVNDFQKGDIAEGYSVSREKKESFPLTVTSAQKNPTAFYLCASSKDRGPRINYGYTFGSGTRLTVV.